The T cell receptor (beta chain) described here comes from a study of post-analysis software for immune sequencing data. Whole-study findings and limits: When compared against controls, multiple sclerosis patients showed significantly lower normalized Chao1 diversity. Same-batch preparations were strongly co-clustered by F measure.

The TCR beta cDNA libraries contained unique molecular identifiers. Approximately 500,000 cDNA molecules were obtained from about 0.98 to 11 million T cells. TCRdb ran MiXCR on the PCR reads and lists one entry per CDR3 protein. The sample includes about 460,000 distinct CDR3 sequences, roughly 45% of them seen just once. As regards this clonotype: Its specificity is not known.

The source is a girl aged 10-17 years with multiple sclerosis. Sequencing was done on a sample of blood.

CDR3 in amino acids: CASSGQGGPDSGNTIYF. The CDR3, as DNA: TGTGCCAGCAGCGGCCAGGGGGGTCCGGATAGTGGAAACACCATATATTTT. This rearrangement joins TRBV9 to TRBJ1-3; 7 nucleotides match TRBD1. This CDR3 has 17 amino acids. The V segment lost 3 bases and the J segment 3 bases; nucleotides outside the gene matches: 12. CDR1 and CDR2 (germline): SGDLS, YYNGEE.